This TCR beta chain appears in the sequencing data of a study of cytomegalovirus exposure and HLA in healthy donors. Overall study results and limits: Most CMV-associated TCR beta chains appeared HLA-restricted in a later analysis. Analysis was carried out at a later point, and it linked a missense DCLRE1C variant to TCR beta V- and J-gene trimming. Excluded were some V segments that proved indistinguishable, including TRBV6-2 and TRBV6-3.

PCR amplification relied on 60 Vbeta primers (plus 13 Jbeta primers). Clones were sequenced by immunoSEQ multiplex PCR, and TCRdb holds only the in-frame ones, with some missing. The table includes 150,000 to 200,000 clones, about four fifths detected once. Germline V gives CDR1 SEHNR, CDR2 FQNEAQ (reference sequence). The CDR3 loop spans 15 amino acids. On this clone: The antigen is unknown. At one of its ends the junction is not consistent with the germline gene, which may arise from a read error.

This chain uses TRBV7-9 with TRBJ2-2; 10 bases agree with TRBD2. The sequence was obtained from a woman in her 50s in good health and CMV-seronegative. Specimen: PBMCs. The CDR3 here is CSSSLVLAGAGELFF. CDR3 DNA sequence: TGTTCCAGCAGCTTAGTCCTAGCGGGAGCCGGGGAGCTGTTTTTT.